This TCR beta chain was recorded in a study of T cells in Graves' hyperthyroidism and ophthalmopathy. This clonotype occurred many times. Its antigen is as yet unknown. Template material for amplifying TCR beta CDR3 regions consisted of RNA transcripts. RT-PCR in the first round (using the HTBI primer set) targeted the TCR CDR3. A single record per CDR3 protein comes from TCRdb applying MiXCR to the multiplex PCR reads. Among under 550,000 distinct CDR3 sequences, roughly an eighth were seen once, and the ten largest hold roughly 4.8%. Deletions cut 0 bases from V and 7 bases from J, with 14 bases between. Germline CDR1 SGHRS, CDR2 YFSETQ. This CDR3 is built from 15 residues. The study, taken as a whole, reports: Blood also held most thyroid clonotypes expanded beyond 0.001.

This chain uses TRBV5-1 with TRBJ2-1, with D perhaps TRBD2 (5 bases). The sequence was collected from a young woman with Graves' hyperthyroidism. The sequenced sample was blood. DNA for the CDR3: TGCGCCAGCAGCTTGGTGGGCCGGGGAAGGAATGAGCAGTTCTTC. Encoded protein: CASSLVGRGRNEQFF.